This record looks at one T cell receptor beta chain sequence and its context. Profiled with immunoSEQ multiplex PCR; TCRdb holds only in-frame clones, not every one. The data contain 90,000 to 120,000 clones, 94% of them singletons. This sample was included in a study of siplizumab effects on memory and regulatory T cells. CDR1 MNHEY and CDR2 SMNVEV come from the germline V gene (reference sequence). V was shortened by 6 bases and J by 9 bases, with 12 bases between the two germline ends. CDR3 length: 13 residues. Sequencing was carried out using Tregs sorted from blood. The chain is built from TRBV27 and TRBJ2-6; D uncertain. The source is a human donor in good health. The CDR3 nucleotides read TGTGCCAGCAGGGGTACAGCACACAACGTCCTGACTTTC. It specifies CASRGTAHNVLTF.